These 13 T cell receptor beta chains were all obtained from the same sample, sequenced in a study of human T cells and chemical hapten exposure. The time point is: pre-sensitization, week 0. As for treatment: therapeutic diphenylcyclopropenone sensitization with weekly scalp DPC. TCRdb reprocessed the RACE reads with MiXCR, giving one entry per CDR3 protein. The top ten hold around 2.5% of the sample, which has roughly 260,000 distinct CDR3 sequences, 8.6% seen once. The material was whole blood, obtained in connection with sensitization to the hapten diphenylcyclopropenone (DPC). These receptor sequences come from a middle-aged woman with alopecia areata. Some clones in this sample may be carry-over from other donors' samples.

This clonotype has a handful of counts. The CDR3 sequence is CASSPRDTYNEQFF. For the CDR3, the DNA is TGTGCCAGCAGCCCGCGAGATACCTACAATGAGCAGTTCTTC. V usage is TRBV5-5 and J usage is TRBJ2-1, with no clear D. Germline V gives CDR1 SGHKS, CDR2 YYEKEE (reference sequence). The CDR3 is made up of 14 amino acids. The V end was cut by 4 bases, the J end by 2 bases, with 10 bases between.

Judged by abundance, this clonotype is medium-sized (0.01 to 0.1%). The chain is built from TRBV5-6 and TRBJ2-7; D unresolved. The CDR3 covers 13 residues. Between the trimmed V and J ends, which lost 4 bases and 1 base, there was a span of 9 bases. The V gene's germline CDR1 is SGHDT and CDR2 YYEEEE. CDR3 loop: CASSLLVSYEQYF. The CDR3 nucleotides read TGTGCCAGCAGCCTGCTCGTGTCCTACGAGCAGTACTTC.

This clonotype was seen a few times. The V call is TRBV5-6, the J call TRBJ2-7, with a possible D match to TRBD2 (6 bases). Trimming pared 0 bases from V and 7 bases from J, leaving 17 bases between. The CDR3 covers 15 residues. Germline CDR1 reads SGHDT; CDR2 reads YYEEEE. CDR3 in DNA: TGTGCCAGCAGCTTGGCGTGGCTAGCGACTGATGAGCAGTACTTC. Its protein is CASSLAWLATDEQYF.

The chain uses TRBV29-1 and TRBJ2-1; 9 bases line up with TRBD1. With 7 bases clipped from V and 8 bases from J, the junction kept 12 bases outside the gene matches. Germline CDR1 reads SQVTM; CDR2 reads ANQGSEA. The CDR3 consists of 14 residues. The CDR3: CSARRDREGHEQFF. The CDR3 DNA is TGCAGCGCCCGCCGGGACAGGGAGGGACATGAGCAGTTCTTC.

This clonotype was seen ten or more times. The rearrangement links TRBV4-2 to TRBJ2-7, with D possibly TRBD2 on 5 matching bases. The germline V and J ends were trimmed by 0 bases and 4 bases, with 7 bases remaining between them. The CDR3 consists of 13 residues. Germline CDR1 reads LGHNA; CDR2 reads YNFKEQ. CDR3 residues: CASSQEGAYEQYF. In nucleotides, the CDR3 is TGTGCCAGCAGCCAAGAGGGAGCGTACGAGCAGTACTTC.

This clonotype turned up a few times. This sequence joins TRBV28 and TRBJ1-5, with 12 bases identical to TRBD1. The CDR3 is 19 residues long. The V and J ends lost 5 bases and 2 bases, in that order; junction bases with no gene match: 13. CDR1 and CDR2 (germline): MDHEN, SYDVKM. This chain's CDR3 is CASSPSGTGGLLGNQPQHF. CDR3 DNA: TGTGCCAGCAGTCCCTCCGGGACAGGGGGCCTATTAGGCAATCAGCCCCAGCATTTT.

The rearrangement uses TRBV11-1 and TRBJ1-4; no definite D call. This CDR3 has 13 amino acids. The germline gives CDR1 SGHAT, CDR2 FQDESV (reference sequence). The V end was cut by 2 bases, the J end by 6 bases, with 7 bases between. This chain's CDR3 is CASSLPLDEKLFF. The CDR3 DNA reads TGTGCCAGCAGCTTACCCCTTGATGAAAAACTGTTTTTT.

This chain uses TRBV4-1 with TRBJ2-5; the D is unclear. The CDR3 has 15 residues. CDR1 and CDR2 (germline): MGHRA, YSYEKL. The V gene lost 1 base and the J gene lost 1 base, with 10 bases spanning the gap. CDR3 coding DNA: TGCGCCAGCAGCCAAGCATGGGCTAGCCAAGAGACCCAGTACTTC. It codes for CASSQAWASQETQYF.

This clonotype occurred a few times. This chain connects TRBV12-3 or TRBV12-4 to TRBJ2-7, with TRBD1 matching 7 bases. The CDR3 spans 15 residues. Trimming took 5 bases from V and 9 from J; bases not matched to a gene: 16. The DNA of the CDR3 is TGTGCCAGCAGTGTCACCCGACAGGGTCTAAGGTGGCAGTACTTC. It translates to CASSVTRQGLRWQYF.

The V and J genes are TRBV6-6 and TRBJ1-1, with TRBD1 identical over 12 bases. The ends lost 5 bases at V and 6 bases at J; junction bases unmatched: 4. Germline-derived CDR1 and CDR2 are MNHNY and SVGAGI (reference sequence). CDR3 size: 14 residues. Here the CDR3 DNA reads TGTGCCAGCAGTCAGCGGGACAGGGGGCCTGAAGCTTTCTTT. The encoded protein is CASSQRDRGPEAFF.

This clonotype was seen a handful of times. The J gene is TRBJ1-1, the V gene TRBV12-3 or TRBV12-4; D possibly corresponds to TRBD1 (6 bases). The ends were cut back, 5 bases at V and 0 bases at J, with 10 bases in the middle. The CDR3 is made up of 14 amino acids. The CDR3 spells CASSPYRVNTEAFF. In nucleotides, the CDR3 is TGTGCCAGCAGTCCCTACAGGGTGAACACTGAAGCTTTCTTT.

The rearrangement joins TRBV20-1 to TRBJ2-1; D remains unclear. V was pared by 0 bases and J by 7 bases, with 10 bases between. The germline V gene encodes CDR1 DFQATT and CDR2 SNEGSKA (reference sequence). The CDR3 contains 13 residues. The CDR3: CSARDAGENEQFF. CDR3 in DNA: TGCAGTGCTAGAGATGCAGGAGAGAATGAGCAGTTCTTC.

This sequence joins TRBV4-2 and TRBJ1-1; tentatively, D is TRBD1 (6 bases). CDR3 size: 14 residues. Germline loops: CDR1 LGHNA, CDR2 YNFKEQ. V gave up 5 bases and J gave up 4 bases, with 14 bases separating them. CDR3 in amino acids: CASSTRQDFTEAFF. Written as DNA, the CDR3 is TGTGCCAGCAGCACTCGACAGGATTTCACTGAAGCTTTCTTT.